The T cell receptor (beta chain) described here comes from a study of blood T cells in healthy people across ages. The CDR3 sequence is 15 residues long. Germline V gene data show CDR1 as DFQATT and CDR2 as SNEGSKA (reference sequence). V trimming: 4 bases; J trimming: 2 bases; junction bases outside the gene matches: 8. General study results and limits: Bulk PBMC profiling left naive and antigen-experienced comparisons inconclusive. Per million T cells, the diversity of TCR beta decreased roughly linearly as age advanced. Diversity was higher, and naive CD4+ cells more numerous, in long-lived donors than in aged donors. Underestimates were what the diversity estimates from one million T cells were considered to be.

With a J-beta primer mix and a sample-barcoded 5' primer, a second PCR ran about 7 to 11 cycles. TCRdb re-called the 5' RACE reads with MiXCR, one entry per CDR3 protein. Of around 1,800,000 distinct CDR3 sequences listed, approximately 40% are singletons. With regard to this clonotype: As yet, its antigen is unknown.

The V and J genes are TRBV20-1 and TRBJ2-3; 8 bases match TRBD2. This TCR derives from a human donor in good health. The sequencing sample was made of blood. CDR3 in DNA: TGCAGTGCTACTTCTAGCGGGCGCTCCACAGATACGCAGTATTTT. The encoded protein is CSATSSGRSTDTQYF.